The entry below gives a single T cell receptor beta chain sequence along with its context. This specimen comes from a study of regulatory T cells. Amplification used 52 TRBV primers and 13 TRBJ primers. TCRdb keeps only in-frame clones here, not all; method: immunoSEQ multiplex PCR. This sample yields a few thousand clones, of which less than 85% are seen a single time; under 35% belongs to the top ten. The V gene lost 5 bases and the J gene lost 0 bases, with 8 bases spanning the gap. The CDR3 is 13 amino acids. Germline CDR1 reads SGHVS; CDR2 reads FQNEAQ. This TCR was sampled from a child aged 10-17 years with CD3G deficiency. The chain carries TRBV7-8 and TRBJ2-7; tentatively, D is TRBD2 (6 bases). Material: CD8+ T cells sorted from blood. The CDR3 is CASSRGASYEQYF. CDR3 nucleotides: TGTGCCAGCAGCCGCGGGGCCTCCTACGAGCAGTACTTC. The full variable domain, its missing parts supplied by reference TRBV7-8 and TRBJ2-7, is GAGVSQSPRYKVAKRGQDVALRCDPISGHVSLFWYQQALGQGPEFLTYFQNEAQLDKSGLPSDRFFAERPEGSVSTLKIQRTQQEDSAVYLCASSRGASYEQYFGPGTRLTVT.